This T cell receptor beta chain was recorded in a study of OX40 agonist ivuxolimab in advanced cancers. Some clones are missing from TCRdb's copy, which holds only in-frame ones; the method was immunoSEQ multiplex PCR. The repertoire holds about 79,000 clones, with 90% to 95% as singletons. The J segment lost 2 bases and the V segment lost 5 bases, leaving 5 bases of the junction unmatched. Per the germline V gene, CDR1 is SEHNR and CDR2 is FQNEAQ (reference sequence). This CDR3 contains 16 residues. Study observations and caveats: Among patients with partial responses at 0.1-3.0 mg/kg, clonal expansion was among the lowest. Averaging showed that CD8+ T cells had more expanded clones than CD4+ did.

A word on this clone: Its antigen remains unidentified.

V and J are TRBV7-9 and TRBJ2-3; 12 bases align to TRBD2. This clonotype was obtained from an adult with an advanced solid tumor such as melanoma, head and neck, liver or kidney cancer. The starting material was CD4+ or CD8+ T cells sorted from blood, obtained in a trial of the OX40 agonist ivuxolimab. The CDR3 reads CASSQGLAGPTDTQYF. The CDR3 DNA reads TGTGCCAGCAGCCAGGGACTAGCGGGTCCCACAGATACGCAGTATTTT.